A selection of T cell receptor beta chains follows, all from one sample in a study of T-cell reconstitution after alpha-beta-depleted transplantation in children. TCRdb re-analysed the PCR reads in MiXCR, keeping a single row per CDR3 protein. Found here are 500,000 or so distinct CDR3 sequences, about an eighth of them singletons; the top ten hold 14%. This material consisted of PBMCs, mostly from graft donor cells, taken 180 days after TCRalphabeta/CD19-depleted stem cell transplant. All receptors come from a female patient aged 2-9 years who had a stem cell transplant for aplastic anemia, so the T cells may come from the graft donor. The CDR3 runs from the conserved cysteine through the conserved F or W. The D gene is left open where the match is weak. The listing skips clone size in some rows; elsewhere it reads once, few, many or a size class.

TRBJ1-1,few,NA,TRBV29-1,CSAIPINTEAFF,TGCAGCGCGATTCCGATAAACACTGAAGCTTTCTTT
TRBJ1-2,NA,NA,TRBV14,CASSRHVSESWYGYTF,TGTGCCAGCAGCAGGCATGTTAGTGAGAGTTGGTACGGCTACACCTTC
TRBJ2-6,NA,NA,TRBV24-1,CATSEGPLLSGANVLTF,TGTGCCACCAGTGAGGGACCCTTATTATCTGGGGCCAACGTCCTGACTTTC
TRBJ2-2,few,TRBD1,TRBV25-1,CASSKGQGVGNTGELFF,TGTGCCAGCAGTAAGGGACAGGGGGTCGGTAACACCGGGGAGCTGTTTTTT
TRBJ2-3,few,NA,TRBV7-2,CASSSIAPVDTQYF,TGTGCCAGCAGCTCCATCGCGCCGGTCGATACGCAGTATTTT
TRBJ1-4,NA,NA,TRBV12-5,CASGSQLQGGNEKLFF,TGTGCTAGTGGTTCACAACTACAGGGAGGTAATGAAAAACTGTTTTTT
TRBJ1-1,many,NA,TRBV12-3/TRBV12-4,CASSQQVSKAFF,TGTGCCAGCAGCCAACAGGTTTCTAAAGCTTTCTTT
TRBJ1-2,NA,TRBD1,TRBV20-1,CSARDPDRGRFGYTF,TGCAGTGCTAGAGATCCTGACAGGGGGAGGTTTGGCTACACCTTC
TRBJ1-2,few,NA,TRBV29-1,CSVRHLYGYTF,TGCAGCGTTCGACACCTCTATGGCTACACCTTC
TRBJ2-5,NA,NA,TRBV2,CASEETDWRETQYF,TGTGCCAGCGAGGAAACGGATTGGAGAGAGACCCAGTACTTC
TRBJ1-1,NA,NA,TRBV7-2,CASSPPGTLEGKTEAFF,TGTGCCAGCAGCCCTCCCGGGACCCTCGAGGGGAAGACTGAAGCTTTCTTT
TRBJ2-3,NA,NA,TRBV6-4,CASSDSMGSTQYF,TGTGCCAGCAGTGACTCGATGGGCAGCACGCAGTATTTT
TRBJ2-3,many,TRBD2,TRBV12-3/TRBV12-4,CASRRLAGASTDTQYF,TGTGCCAGCAGGAGGTTGGCGGGAGCTAGCACAGATACGCAGTATTTT
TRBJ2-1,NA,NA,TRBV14,CASSHLGSRNEQFF,TGTGCCAGCAGCCACCTCGGGAGTCGGAATGAGCAGTTCTTC
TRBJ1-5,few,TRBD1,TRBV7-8,CASSLDPRQGYQPQHF,TGTGCCAGCAGCTTAGATCCCCGACAGGGCTATCAGCCCCAGCATTTT
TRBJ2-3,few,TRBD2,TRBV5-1,CASSFLAGATDTQYF,TGCGCCAGCAGCTTTCTAGCGGGAGCCACAGATACGCAGTATTTT
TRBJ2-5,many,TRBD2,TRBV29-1,CSVELAGGPKTQYF,TGCAGCGTTGAATTAGCGGGAGGGCCGAAGACCCAGTACTTC
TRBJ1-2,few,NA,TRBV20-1,CSARAFPRGSGGYTF,TGCAGTGCTAGAGCTTTTCCCCGGGGCTCGGGTGGCTACACCTTC
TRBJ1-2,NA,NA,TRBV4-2,CASSQEQAPPNYGYTF,TGTGCCAGCAGCCAAGAACAGGCCCCTCCTAACTATGGCTACACCTTC
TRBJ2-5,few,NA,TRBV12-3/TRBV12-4,CASSLGLRETQYF,TGTGCCAGCAGTTTGGGGCTCCGGGAGACCCAGTACTTC
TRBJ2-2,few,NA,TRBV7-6,CASSLDWGANTGELFF,TGTGCCAGCAGCTTAGATTGGGGTGCGAACACCGGGGAGCTGTTTTTT
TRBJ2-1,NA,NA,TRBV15,CATSRIRGPSHEQFF,TGTGCCACCAGCAGAATCCGGGGCCCATCGCATGAGCAGTTCTTC
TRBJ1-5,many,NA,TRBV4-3,CASSQEWGVNQPQHF,TGCGCCAGCAGCCAAGAGTGGGGGGTCAATCAGCCCCAGCATTTT
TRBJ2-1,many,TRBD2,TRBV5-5,CASSLYLAGAYNEQFF,TGTGCCAGCAGCTTGTATCTAGCGGGAGCCTACAATGAGCAGTTCTTC
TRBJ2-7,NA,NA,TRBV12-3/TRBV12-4,CASGAGGPHEQYF,TGTGCCAGCGGCGCTGGGGGACCCCACGAGCAGTACTTC
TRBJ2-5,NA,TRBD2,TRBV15,CATTRQLAANQETQYF,TGTGCCACCACCCGCCAACTAGCGGCAAACCAAGAGACCCAGTACTTC
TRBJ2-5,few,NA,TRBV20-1,CSARGGAQETQYF,TGCAGTGCTAGAGGGGGCGCGCAAGAGACCCAGTACTTC
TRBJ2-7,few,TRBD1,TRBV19,CASSFNRGEQYF,TGTGCCAGTAGTTTTAACAGGGGCGAGCAGTACTTC